These 22 T cell receptor beta chains share one sample of origin, sequenced in a study of T-cell reconstitution after alpha-beta-depleted transplantation in children. The authors prepared the TCRbeta library with unique molecular identifiers. TCRdb processed the PCR reads anew with MiXCR; each CDR3 protein has one entry. The repertoire holds approximately 1,000,000 distinct CDR3 sequences, with around 30% as singletons. Sequencing was performed on PBMCs, mostly from graft donor cells, taken 360 days after TCRalphabeta/CD19-depleted stem cell transplant. The receptor source for this set is a boy younger than two who had a stem cell transplant for SCID, so the T cells may come from the graft donor.

This chain links TRBV5-5 with TRBJ1-6; D gene uncertain. The CDR3 consists of 15 residues. Germline CDR1 SGHKS, CDR2 YYEKEE (reference sequence). V lost 1 base to trimming and J lost 6 bases, with 11 bases between them. The CDR3 nucleotides are TGTGCCAGCAGCTTGAGGCAGAATATTAATTCACCCCTCCACTTT. It is translated as CASSLRQNINSPLHF.

The table lists this clonotype with a few counts. The chain couples TRBV7-9 to TRBJ1-1; 7 bases fit TRBD1. Trimming at V came to 5 bases and at J to 1 base, leaving 13 bases not matched to a gene. CDR1 SEHNR and CDR2 FQNEAQ come from the germline V gene (reference sequence). CDR3 length equals 17 residues. The CDR3 region is CASSPGKTGSRNTEAFF. The DNA of the CDR3 is TGTGCCAGCAGCCCCGGTAAGACAGGGTCGCGGAACACTGAAGCTTTCTTT.

The genes are TRBV7-2 and TRBJ1-2; unclear D gene. Germline V gene lookup returns CDR1 SGHTA and CDR2 FQGNSA. This CDR3 is 15 amino acids long. Trimming took 4 bases from V and 3 from J, leaving 15 bases between them. In DNA, the CDR3 is TGTGCCAGCAGCTCCCGGACCCGGGTTGACTATGGCTACACCTTC. Its protein is CASSSRTRVDYGYTF.

CDR3 nucleotide sequence: TGCAGTGCTAGCAACAATCGAGGCCCCTTGGAGACCCAGTACTTC. Translated: CSASNNRGPLETQYF. The chain joins TRBV20-1 to TRBJ2-5; D ambiguous. V lost 3 bases and J lost 5, with 19 bases in between. The CDR3 runs 15 residues. Per the germline V gene, CDR1 is DFQATT and CDR2 is SNEGSKA (reference sequence).

This chain links TRBV5-1 with TRBJ1-2; 8 bases align to TRBD1. V gave up 2 bases and J gave up 4 bases; unmatched junction bases: 7. The CDR3 loop spans 15 amino acids. Germline V gene data show CDR1 as SGHRS and CDR2 as YFSETQ. CDR3 bases: TGCGCCAGCAGCTTTGCGGGACAGGCCCCCTATGGCTACACCTTC. It translates to CASSFAGQAPYGYTF.

The chain uses TRBV12-3 or TRBV12-4 and TRBJ2-5; D perhaps matches TRBD1 (6 bases). There are 14 residues in the CDR3. The V gene lost 5 bases and the J gene lost 2 bases, with 12 bases spanning the gap. The CDR3 DNA reads as TGTGCCAGCAGTCACAGGGAGAGGCAAGAGACCCAGTACTTC. Translated: CASSHRERQETQYF.

V gene TRBV12-3 or TRBV12-4 combines with J gene TRBJ1-4; perhaps TRBD1 as D (5 bases). The CDR3 sequence is 16 residues long. Trimming stripped 3 bases from V and 7 bases from J, with 18 bases between. The CDR3 DNA sequence: TGTGCCAGCAGTTTTGGGTCAGGGTATCCTGGTGAAAAACTGTTTTTT. This translates into CASSFGSGYPGEKLFF.

J is TRBJ1-3 and V is TRBV18; no clear D gene. This CDR3 spans 16 amino acids. V gave up 0 bases and J gave up 0 bases, with 9 bases separating them. CDR1 and CDR2 (germline): KGHSH, LQKENI. For the CDR3, the DNA is TGTGCCAGCTCACCACCCGGCACGGTCTCTGGAAACACCATATATTTT. This gives the protein CASSPPGTVSGNTIYF.

This clonotype was found a few times. The chain links TRBV12-3 or TRBV12-4 to TRBJ2-3, with a weak D call TRBD2 (5 bases). The CDR3 spans 14 residues. V was clipped by 3 bases and J by 0 bases, with 7 bases between them. CDR3 sequence: CASSFSESTDTQYF. The DNA for the CDR3 is TGTGCCAGCAGTTTTAGCGAGAGCACAGATACGCAGTATTTT.

This clonotype has more than one count but fewer than ten. V usage is TRBV29-1 and J usage is TRBJ2-4; maybe TRBD2 (6 bases). V was clipped by 7 bases and J by 5 bases, with 15 bases between them. Germline CDR1 is SQVTM and CDR2 is ANQGSEA. This CDR3 is 13 amino acids long. The CDR3 region is CSAVPGTENIQYF. The CDR3 DNA is TGCAGCGCTGTTCCCGGGACTGAAAACATTCAGTACTTC.

The chain joins TRBV6-1 to TRBJ2-7, with TRBD1 matching 7 bases. V dropped 5 bases and J dropped 0; count of bases not matched to a gene: 7. This CDR3 is built from 15 residues. Germline lookup yields CDR1 MNHNS and CDR2 SASEGT. CDR3 protein: CASSRRQGTSYEQYF. CDR3 DNA: TGTGCCAGCAGTCGAAGACAGGGAACCTCCTACGAGCAGTACTTC.

The chain employs TRBV20-1 and TRBJ1-5, with D hard to call. The CDR3 is 11 amino acids. Germline-derived CDR1 and CDR2 are DFQATT and SNEGSKA (reference sequence). The V end was cut by 6 bases, the J end by 2 bases, with 5 bases between. The CDR3 DNA reads TGCAGTGCCAGCCGCAATCAGCCCCAGCATTTT. Translating it yields CSASRNQPQHF.

This clonotype was detected only a few times. This rearrangement joins TRBV20-1 to TRBJ2-3; 8 bases fit TRBD2. After removal of 2 bases from V and 1 base from J, the junction contained 17 bases not matched to a gene. CDR3 size: 19 residues. Germline values: CDR1 DFQATT, CDR2 SNEGSKA (reference sequence). CDR3 bases: TGCAGTGCTAGAACAGGCGGGGGGCCCAGGGTTGGTGGCACAGATACGCAGTATTTT. This gives the protein CSARTGGGPRVGGTDTQYF.

In its sample, this clonotype was seen a few times. The chain has TRBV12-3 or TRBV12-4 and TRBJ2-5; TRBD1 matches 7 bases. The V and J ends lost 6 bases and 1 base, in that order; junction bases with no gene match: 8. CDR3 size: 15 residues. The CDR3 coding sequence is TGTGCCAGCAGCCGGGGACAGTGGATCCAAGAGACCCAGTACTTC. Translated, it gives CASSRGQWIQETQYF.

V is TRBV4-1 and J is TRBJ2-7; D is ambiguous. CDR1 and CDR2 (germline): MGHRA, YSYEKL. This CDR3 has 15 amino acids. Trimming pared 5 bases from V and 2 bases from J, leaving 16 bases between. The CDR3 spells CASSSYAGRAYEQYF. The CDR3 bases are TGCGCCAGCAGCTCCTACGCCGGACGAGCCTACGAGCAGTACTTC.

There are many counts of this clonotype. CDR3 sequence: CAIGQGLDIQYF. CDR3 nucleotide sequence: TGTGCCATCGGACAGGGTTTGGACATTCAGTACTTC. V gene TRBV10-3 combines with J gene TRBJ2-4, with 8 bases matching TRBD1. The CDR3 runs 12 residues. After removal of 8 bases from V and 8 bases from J, the junction contained 5 bases not matched to a gene. Germline V gene sequence: CDR1 ENHRY, CDR2 SYGVKD.

This chain uses TRBV7-8 with TRBJ1-5, with 7 bases lining up with TRBD1. The CDR3 is made up of 18 amino acids. The germline gives CDR1 SGHVS, CDR2 FQNEAQ. V trimming: 5 bases; J trimming: 0 bases; junction bases outside the gene matches: 13. The CDR3 loop reads CASSPYRGTILSNQPQHF. The CDR3 DNA is TGTGCCAGCAGCCCGTACAGGGGAACCATTCTTAGCAATCAGCCCCAGCATTTT. Full variable domain (outside the CDR3, taken from reference TRBV7-8 and TRBJ1-5): GAGVSQSPRYKVAKRGQDVALRCDPISGHVSLFWYQQALGQGPEFLTYFQNEAQLDKSGLPSDRFFAERPEGSVSTLKIQRTQQEDSAVYLCASSPYRGTILSNQPQHFGDGTRLSIL.

This chain uses TRBV5-1 with TRBJ2-1; D not certain. V gave up 0 bases and J gave up 2 bases, with 9 bases separating them. Germline CDR1 SGHRS, CDR2 YFSETQ. The length of the CDR3 is 15 residues. The CDR3 region is CASSLDSPPYNEQFF. The DNA of the CDR3 is TGCGCCAGCAGCTTGGATAGCCCCCCCTACAATGAGCAGTTCTTC.

This clonotype has only one observation. The chain joins TRBV5-6 to TRBJ2-1; D call uncertain. The CDR3 spans 11 residues. Germline lookup yields CDR1 SGHDT and CDR2 YYEEEE. The germline V and J ends were trimmed by 1 base and 8 bases, with 4 bases remaining between them. The CDR3 sequence is CASSLKHEQFF. Written as DNA, the CDR3 is TGTGCCAGCAGCTTGAAGCATGAGCAGTTCTTC.

V and J are TRBV7-9 and TRBJ2-1; D remains unclear. CDR1 and CDR2 (germline): SEHNR, FQNEAQ (reference sequence). With 1 base removed from V and 13 bases from J, the gap between germline ends came to 17 bases. This CDR3 has 14 residues. The CDR3 bases are TGTGCCAGCAGCTTAGTTTCAGGTCCCCTTAAACAGTTCTTC. As protein: CASSLVSGPLKQFF.

J is TRBJ1-1 and V is TRBV28; the D is unclear. This CDR3 has 15 amino acids. The germline V gene encodes CDR1 MDHEN and CDR2 SYDVKM. With 6 bases removed from V and 5 bases from J, the gap between germline ends came to 19 bases. CDR3 nucleotide sequence: TGTGCCAGCAGCCCTCCGGGAAAACCGGGGACTGAAGCTTTCTTT. This gives the protein CASSPPGKPGTEAFF.

Concerning this clonotype itself: As the CDR3 is not closed by the conserved phenylalanine or tryptophan, this likely results from a read error. The V gene is TRBV10-3, the J gene TRBJ2-1; the D is unclear. The V end was cut by 11 bases, the J end by 5 bases, with 10 bases between. Germline loops: CDR1 ENHRY, CDR2 SYGVKD. The CDR3 length is 11 residues. The CDR3 is CAAAANNEQFY. In DNA form, the CDR3 reads TGTGCCGCGGCGGCAAACAATGAGCAGTTCTAC.